Listed here are 13 T cell receptor beta chains from one sample, sequenced in a study of blood T cell repertoires in COVID-19. Libraries were prepared by immunoSEQ multiplex PCR; TCRdb keeps only in-frame clonotypes and omits some of them. The data hold almost 350,000 clones, with approximately 91% observed a single time. The sequencing sample was made of PBMCs or T cells enriched from blood (not recorded which). These receptors originate from a woman between 25 and 40 years old who had been exposed to COVID-19.

CDR3 sequence: CASLRDRGYNEQFF. Written as DNA, the CDR3 is TGTGCCAGTCTCCGGGACAGGGGCTACAATGAGCAGTTCTTC. The chain combines TRBV7-8 with TRBJ2-1, with TRBD1 matching over 10 bases. Germline V lookup: CDR1 SGHVS, CDR2 FQNEAQ. The junction had 5 bases not matched to a gene; V was cut back by 9 bases and J by 3 bases. The CDR3 loop spans 14 amino acids. The whole variable domain, remainder taken from reference TRBV7-8 and TRBJ2-1, is GAGVSQSPRYKVAKRGQDVALRCDPISGHVSLFWYQQALGQGPEFLTYFQNEAQLDKSGLPSDRFFAERPEGSVSTLKIQRTQQEDSAVYLCASLRDRGYNEQFFGPGTRLTVL.

The chain employs TRBV20-1 and TRBJ2-1; D ambiguous. The length of the CDR3 is 10 residues. CDR1 and CDR2 from the germline V gene are DFQATT and SNEGSKA (reference sequence). V lost 2 bases and J 9 bases, leaving 5 bases between the germline ends. In nucleotides, the CDR3 is TGCAGTGCTAGACTCGGTGAGCAGTTCTTC. Its protein is CSARLGEQFF.

This sequence joins TRBV19 and TRBJ1-3; 7 bases fit TRBD1. Germline V CDR1 and CDR2: LNHDA, SQIVND (reference sequence). J lost 4 bases, V lost 7 bases, and 7 bases had no gene match. The CDR3 runs to 14 residues. The CDR3 region is CASNLTGKGNTIYF. CDR3 coding DNA: TGTGCCAGTAACTTGACAGGGAAAGGAAACACCATATATTTT.

The chain couples TRBV18 to TRBJ1-5, with 7 bases identical to TRBD1. The CDR3 is made up of 16 amino acids. CDR1 is KGHSH, CDR2 LQKENI, per germline. The V and J ends lost 6 bases and 3 bases, in that order; junction bases with no gene match: 11. CDR3: CASSLQGTLTNQPQHF. The CDR3 DNA follows: TGTGCCAGCTCCTTACAGGGGACCCTCACCAATCAGCCCCAGCATTTT.

CDR3 in amino acids: CASSVDPGTNYGYTF. Written as DNA, the CDR3 is TGTGCCAGCAGCGTAGATCCGGGTACTAACTATGGCTACACCTTC. The chain combines TRBV9 with TRBJ1-2; D ambiguous. V was trimmed by 0 bases and J by 0 bases, leaving 9 bases between them. The CDR3 totals 15 residues. The germline gives CDR1 SGDLS, CDR2 YYNGEE.

This clone was observed a handful of times. The genes are TRBV5-1 and TRBJ2-7; 7 bases fit TRBD1. The CDR3 length is 15 residues. J was trimmed by 3 bases and V by 0 bases; bases with no gene match: 6. Germline V gene lookup returns CDR1 SGHRS and CDR2 YFSETQ. The CDR3 sequence is CASSLEGAGGYEQYF. The CDR3 DNA follows: TGCGCCAGCAGCTTGGAGGGGGCAGGGGGCTACGAGCAGTACTTC.

Note on this clone: Other DNA sequences in the same sample also yield this CDR3. The chain couples TRBV6-5 to TRBJ1-5; TRBD1 aligns across 7 bases. V was clipped by 4 bases and J by 2 bases; unmatched bases: 2. The CDR3 spans 14 residues. Germline CDR1 is MNHEY and CDR2 is SVGAGI. The CDR3 DNA follows: TGTGCCAGCAGTTTTGGACAGGGCAATCAGCCCCAGCATTTT. Translated, it gives CASSFGQGNQPQHF.

The chain recombines TRBV6-5 with TRBJ1-1; D remains ambiguous. V was cut by 4 bases and J by 1 base, with 10 bases left in between. The CDR3 runs to 14 residues. The germline V gene has CDR1 MNHEY and CDR2 SVGAGI. The DNA for the CDR3 is TGTGCCAGCAGTTTGGAGGGTCCGAACACTGAAGCTTTCTTT. This translates into CASSLEGPNTEAFF.

This sequence joins TRBV9 and TRBJ2-1; D unclear. This CDR3 is 14 amino acids long. V shed 0 bases and J shed 8 bases, with 12 bases lying between them. Germline CDR1 SGDLS, CDR2 YYNGEE. CDR3 loop: CASSVGAIKDEQFF. The CDR3 DNA is TGTGCCAGCAGCGTAGGGGCAATCAAGGATGAGCAGTTCTTC.

V gene TRBV9 combines with J gene TRBJ1-2; perhaps TRBD1 as D (6 bases). Germline CDR1 SGDLS, CDR2 YYNGEE. The V and J ends lost 3 bases and 1 base respectively, with 16 bases between them. The CDR3 extends over 16 amino acids. CDR3 bases: TGTGCCAGCAGCGCCTACGGGACACCATTTAACTATGGCTACACCTTC. Translation: CASSAYGTPFNYGYTF. The complete variable domain, with remaining parts taken from reference TRBV9 and TRBJ1-2, reads DSGVTQTPKHLITATGQRVTLRCSPRSGDLSVYWYQQSLDQGLQFLIQYYNGEERAKGNILERFSAQQFPDLHSELNLSSLELGDSALYFCASSAYGTPFNYGYTFGSGTRLTVV.

The chain employs TRBV25-1 and TRBJ2-1; D is perhaps TRBD2 (5 bases). The CDR3 is 14 residues long. The V end lost 2 bases, the J end lost 4 bases, and 9 bases lay between the germline ends. The germline CDR1 and CDR2 sequences are MGHDK and SYGVNS. CDR3 bases: TGTGCCAGCAGTGAAGGACTGATGTACAATGAGCAGTTCTTC. Protein: CASSEGLMYNEQFF.

This chain uses TRBV28 with TRBJ1-5; TRBD1 matches 10 bases. The CDR3 is 16 residues long. Germline values: CDR1 MDHEN, CDR2 SYDVKM. Trimming cost V 7 bases and J 2 bases; bases outside gene matches: 8. In DNA, the CDR3 is TGTGCCAGCAACCCGACAGGGGGCTTTGGCAATCAGCCCCAGCATTTT. Its protein product is CASNPTGGFGNQPQHF.

This rearrangement joins TRBV7-2 to TRBJ2-1; no definite D call. Germline assignment: CDR1 SGHTA and CDR2 FQGNSA. This CDR3 region has 15 residues. V lost 6 bases and J lost 8, with 20 bases in between. The CDR3 bases are TGTGCCAGCAGTACTCAGCTACAGCTTTGGGATGAGCAGTTCTTC. It yields the protein CASSTQLQLWDEQFF.